The 14 T cell receptor beta chains reported below all come from one sample, sequenced in a study of shared clonotypes between healthy human individuals. Clones were read by immunoSEQ multiplex PCR, and TCRdb kept only the in-frame ones, dropping some. The sample has some 790,000 clones, over 55% seen once. The sequenced sample consisted of memory CD4+ T cells sorted from blood. The subset here: CD45RA-negative fraction. The receptor set was obtained from a woman aged 30 to 39 in good health.

This clone was seen only a few times. The chain uses TRBV27 and TRBJ1-3; D not certain. The CDR3 runs 14 residues. The germline gives CDR1 MNHEY, CDR2 SMNVEV (reference sequence). V lost 8 bases and J lost 4, with 15 bases in between. CDR3 DNA: TGTGCCAGCCCTGGCATAGAGACGGGAAACACCATATATTTT. As protein: CASPGIETGNTIYF.

The chain links TRBV28 to TRBJ2-5, with 7 bases identical to TRBD2. Germline V lookup: CDR1 MDHEN, CDR2 SYDVKM. The CDR3 consists of 15 residues. The V gene end was trimmed by 9 bases and the J gene end by 6 bases; junction bases not matched to a gene: 16. CDR3: CASGKGSSGLKTQYF. DNA for the CDR3: TGTGCCAGTGGTAAGGGAAGTAGCGGGCTAAAGACCCAGTACTTC.

The rearrangement joins TRBV7-9 to TRBJ2-2; TRBD1 or TRBD2 may be the D gene (5 bases each). Germline V gives CDR1 SEHNR, CDR2 FQNEAQ (reference sequence). Trimming removed 4 bases at V and 8 bases at J, with 20 bases between. This CDR3 region has 16 residues. The chain's CDR3 is CASSSEGTDSVGELFF. DNA of the CDR3: TGTGCCAGCAGCTCTGAGGGGACGGACTCTGTAGGGGAGCTGTTTTTT. Full variable domain (remainder filled in from reference TRBV7-9 and TRBJ2-2): DTGVSQNPRHKITKRGQNVTFRCDPISEHNRLYWYRQTLGQGPEFLTYFQNEAQLEKSRLLSDRFSAERPKGSFSTLEIQRTEQGDSAMYLCASSSEGTDSVGELFFGEGSRLTVL.

This clone was seen once. The V and J genes are TRBV11-2 and TRBJ2-1, with 10 bases aligning to TRBD2. The CDR3 has 15 amino acids. The trim removed 4 bases at V and 3 bases at J, leaving 3 bases unmatched. Germline V CDR1 and CDR2: SGHAT, FQNNGV. CDR3 amino acids: CASSSLAGVYNEQFF. In DNA form, the CDR3 reads TGTGCCAGCAGCTCCCTAGCGGGAGTCTACAATGAGCAGTTCTTC.

This clone came up a few times. The V call is TRBV11-2, the J call TRBJ1-1; D is unresolved. The CDR3 sequence is 14 residues long. V dropped 5 bases and J dropped 6 bases, with 16 bases sitting between them. CDR1 and CDR2 (germline): SGHAT, FQNNGV. This chain's CDR3 is CASSHPLSGAEAFF. The CDR3 nucleotides are TGTGCCAGCAGCCATCCTTTGTCGGGCGCTGAAGCTTTCTTT.

This chain links TRBV5-1 with TRBJ2-7, with TRBD1 matching 11 bases. CDR1 and CDR2 (germline): SGHRS, YFSETQ. The V and J ends lost 4 bases and 4 bases, in that order; junction bases with no gene match: 10. The CDR3 totals 16 residues. The CDR3 sequence is CASSPGDRGYAYEQYF. The DNA for the CDR3 is TGCGCCAGCAGCCCGGGGGACAGGGGGTATGCTTACGAGCAGTACTTC. Variable domain in full (rest from reference TRBV5-1 and TRBJ2-7): KAGVTQTPRYLIKTRGQQVTLSCSPISGHRSVSWYQQTPGQGLQFLFEYFSETQRNKGNFPGRFSGRQFSNSRSEMNVSTLELGDSALYLCASSPGDRGYAYEQYFGPGTRLTVT.

The chain joins TRBV2 to TRBJ2-3; D perhaps matches TRBD2 (6 bases). CDR1 and CDR2 (germline): SNHLY, FYNNEI. The V end lost 5 bases, the J end lost 7 bases, and 10 bases lay between the germline ends. The CDR3 length is 12 residues. The CDR3 spells CASSPLAHTQYF. The CDR3 bases are TGTGCCAGCAGTCCACTAGCCCATACGCAGTATTTT. Drawing the rest from reference TRBV2 and TRBJ2-3, the complete variable domain is EPEVTQTPSHQVTQMGQEVILRCVPISNHLYFYWYRQILGQKVEFLVSFYNNEISEKSEIFDDQFSVERPDGSNFTLKIRSTKLEDSAMYFCASSPLAHTQYFGPGTRLTVL.

This clone turned up a few times. The V call is TRBV5-8, the J call TRBJ2-2, with 9 bases that match TRBD2. V was pared by 4 bases and J by 4 bases, with 5 bases of the junction left unmatched. This CDR3 is built from 15 residues. The germline gives CDR1 SGHTS, CDR2 YDEGEE. The CDR3 bases are TGTGCCAGCAGCACGGGACTAGCTCGCACCGGGGAGCTGTTTTTT. Residues: CASSTGLARTGELFF.

The chain recombines TRBV2 with TRBJ2-7, with TRBD1 identical over 8 bases. The germline CDR1 and CDR2 sequences are SNHLY and FYNNEI. The V and J ends lost 6 bases and 0 bases, in that order; junction bases with no gene match: 4. The CDR3 sequence is 14 residues long. The CDR3 region has the DNA TGTGCCAGCAGAACAGGGGGAACCTCCTACGAGCAGTACTTC. Its translation is CASRTGGTSYEQYF.

Remarks on this clone: The sample holds other DNA sequences that translate to the same CDR3. The chain uses TRBV18 and TRBJ2-7; TRBD1 matches at 10 bases. CDR1 KGHSH and CDR2 LQKENI come from the germline V gene. This CDR3 comprises 13 residues. The V and J ends lost 3 bases and 6 bases, in that order; junction bases with no gene match: 2. CDR3 sequence: CASSPGQGGEQYF. DNA of the CDR3: TGTGCCAGCTCACCCGGACAGGGGGGCGAGCAGTACTTC. The complete variable domain, with remaining parts taken from reference TRBV18 and TRBJ2-7, reads NAGVMQNPRHLVRRRGQEARLRCSPMKGHSHVYWYRQLPEEGLKFMVYLQKENIIDESGMPKERFSAEFPKEGPSILRIQQVVRGDSAAYFCASSPGQGGEQYFGPGTRLTVT.

V and J are TRBV4-2 and TRBJ1-5; D uncertain. V lost 5 bases and J 1 base, leaving 12 bases between the germline ends. Germline CDR1 is LGHNA and CDR2 is YNFKEQ. This CDR3 contains 15 residues. CDR3: CASSFKGFSNQPQHF. The CDR3 DNA is TGTGCCAGCAGCTTTAAAGGTTTCAGCAATCAGCCCCAGCATTTT.

The chain couples TRBV7-2 to TRBJ2-1; the D gene is possibly TRBD2 (6 bases). Germline loops: CDR1 SGHTA, CDR2 FQGNSA. V dropped 5 bases and J dropped 8 bases, with 13 bases sitting between them. The CDR3 covers 13 residues. CDR3 amino acids: CASSRDWVDEQFF. CDR3 coding DNA: TGTGCCAGCAGCCGGGACTGGGTGGATGAGCAGTTCTTC.

The chain is built from TRBV7-6 and TRBJ2-2, with TRBD1 as a possible D gene (5 bases). Trimming took off 5 bases at V and 0 bases at J, with 10 bases between the two ends. The CDR3 contains 15 residues. Germline V gene data show CDR1 as SGHVS and CDR2 as FNYEAQ. The CDR3 bases are TGTGCCAGCAGCCCGTGGACAACGAACACCGGGGAGCTGTTTTTT. Residues: CASSPWTTNTGELFF.

The rearrangement uses TRBV28 and TRBJ2-1; D is ambiguous. CDR3 size: 14 residues. V was shortened by 5 bases and J by 9 bases, with 17 bases between the two germline ends. Per the germline V gene, CDR1 is MDHEN and CDR2 is SYDVKM. The CDR3 spells CASSRLEIGTEQFF. The CDR3 DNA sequence: TGTGCCAGCAGTCGACTGGAGATAGGCACTGAGCAGTTCTTC.